What follows are 3 T cell receptor beta chains derived from one specimen sequenced in a study of shared clonotypes between healthy human individuals. Only in-frame clones appear in the TCRdb table, and some are missing; sequencing was by immunoSEQ multiplex PCR. Of about 520,000 clones listed, roughly 80% were seen once; the top ten hold about 12%. The sequencing sample was made of PBMCs. The receptors come from a woman aged 40-49 years in good health. Some clones in this sample may be carry-over from other donors' samples.

The rearrangement uses TRBV28 and TRBJ2-7; D is uncertain. The CDR3 runs to 15 residues. Trimming left V 5 bases short and J 2 bases short, with 16 bases between. The germline V gene encodes CDR1 MDHEN and CDR2 SYDVKM. The CDR3 loop is CASSQVRHAAYEQYF. CDR3 DNA sequence: TGTGCCAGCAGTCAGGTGCGACACGCCGCCTACGAGCAGTACTTC.

As regards this clone: This likely came from a read error, as a far larger clone is one base away. Other DNA sequences in this sample translate to the same CDR3. The V call is TRBV28, the J call TRBJ2-5; 7 nucleotides match TRBD2. Trimming took 9 bases from V and 5 from J; bases not matched to a gene: 9. The length of the CDR3 is 13 residues. CDR1 is MDHEN, CDR2 SYDVKM, per germline. CDR3 DNA: TGTGCCAGTAGTGGGGAGGGGAGGGAGACCCAGTACTTC. Its translation: CASSGEGRETQYF. Full variable domain (rest looked up from reference TRBV28 and TRBJ2-5): DVKVTQSSRYLVKRTGEKVFLECVQDMDHENMFWYRQDPGLGLRLIYFSYDVKMKEKGDIPEGYSVSREKKERFSLILESASTNQTSMYLCASSGEGRETQYFGPGTRLLVL.

On this clone itself: The conserved phenylalanine or tryptophan normally closing the CDR3 is absent here, so this likely arose from a read error. This chain uses TRBV18 with TRBJ2-7; D unclear. CDR1 and CDR2 from the germline V gene are KGHSH and LQKENI. The CDR3 runs to 12 residues. V lost 0 bases, J lost 5 bases, and 5 bases lay in between. The CDR3 DNA sequence: TGTGCCAGCTCACCACCGGGAAACGAGCAGTACTCC. This codes for CASSPPGNEQYS.